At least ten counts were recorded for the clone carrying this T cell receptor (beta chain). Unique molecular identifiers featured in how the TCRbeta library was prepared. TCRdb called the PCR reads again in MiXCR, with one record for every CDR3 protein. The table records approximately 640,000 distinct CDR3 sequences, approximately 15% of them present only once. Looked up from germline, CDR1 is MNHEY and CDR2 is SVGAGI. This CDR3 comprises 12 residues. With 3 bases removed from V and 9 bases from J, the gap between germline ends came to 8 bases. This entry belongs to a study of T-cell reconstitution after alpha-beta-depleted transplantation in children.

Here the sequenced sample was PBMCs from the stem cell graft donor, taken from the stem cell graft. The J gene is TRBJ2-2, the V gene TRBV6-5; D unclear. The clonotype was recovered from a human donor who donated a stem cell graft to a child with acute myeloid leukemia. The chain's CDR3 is CASSYLGRELFF. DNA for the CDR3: TGTGCCAGCAGTTATCTGGGTCGGGAGCTGTTTTTT.